Sequencing of this T cell receptor (beta chain) was carried out in a study of T-cell reconstitution after alpha-beta-depleted transplantation in children. Unique molecular identifiers were incorporated into the prepared TCRbeta library. TCRdb re-called the PCR reads through MiXCR, storing one row per CDR3 protein. The sample comprises roughly 500,000 distinct CDR3 sequences, roughly 18% of which are singletons, and 3% to 3.5% rests with the top ten. This clonotype was observed a few times. V lost 3 bases, J lost 1 base, and 15 bases lay in between. The CDR3 has 17 amino acids. The receptor comes from a human donor who donated a stem cell graft to a child with acute lymphoblastic leukemia. The specimen was PBMCs from the stem cell graft donor, collected from the stem cell graft. J is TRBJ2-2 and V is TRBV6-7, with D perhaps being TRBD1 or TRBD2 (5 bases each). TRBV6-7 is sorted into the ORF group, with uncertain function. CDR3 nucleotide sequence: TGTGCCAGCAGTTATGATGGGGGAAGTAAGAACACCGGGGAGCTGTTTTTT. Translating it yields CASSYDGGSKNTGELFF.